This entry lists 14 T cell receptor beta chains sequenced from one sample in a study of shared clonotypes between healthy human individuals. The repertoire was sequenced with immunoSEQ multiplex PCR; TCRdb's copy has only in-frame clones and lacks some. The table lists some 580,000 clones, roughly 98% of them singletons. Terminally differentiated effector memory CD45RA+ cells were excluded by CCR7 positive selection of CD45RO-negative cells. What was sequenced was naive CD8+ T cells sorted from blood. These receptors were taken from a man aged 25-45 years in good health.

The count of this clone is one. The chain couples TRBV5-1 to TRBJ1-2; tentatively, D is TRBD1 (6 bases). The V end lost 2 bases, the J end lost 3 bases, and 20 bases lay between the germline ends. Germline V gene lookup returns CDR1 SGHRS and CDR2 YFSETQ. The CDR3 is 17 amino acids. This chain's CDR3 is CASSFPPEGGVDYGYTF. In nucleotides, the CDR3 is TGCGCCAGCAGCTTCCCACCGGAGGGGGGGGTGGACTATGGCTACACCTTC.

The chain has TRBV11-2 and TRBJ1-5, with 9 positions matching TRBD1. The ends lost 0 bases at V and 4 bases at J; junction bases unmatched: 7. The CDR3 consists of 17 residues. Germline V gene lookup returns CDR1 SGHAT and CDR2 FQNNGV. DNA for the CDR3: TGTGCCAGCAGCTTAGATGGGACAGGGAATATTAATCAGCCCCAGCATTTT. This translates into CASSLDGTGNINQPQHF.

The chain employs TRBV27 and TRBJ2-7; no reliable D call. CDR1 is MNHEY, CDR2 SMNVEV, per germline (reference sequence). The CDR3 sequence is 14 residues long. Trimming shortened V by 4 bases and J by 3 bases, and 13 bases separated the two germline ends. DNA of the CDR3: TGTGCCAGCAGTTCCGACTTATCGGTCTACGAGCAGTACTTC. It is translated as CASSSDLSVYEQYF.

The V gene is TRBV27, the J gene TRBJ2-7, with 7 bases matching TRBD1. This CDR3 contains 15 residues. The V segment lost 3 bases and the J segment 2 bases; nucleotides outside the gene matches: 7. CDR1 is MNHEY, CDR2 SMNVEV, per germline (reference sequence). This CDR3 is CASSLAAGGPYEQYF. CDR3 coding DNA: TGTGCCAGCAGTTTGGCGGCAGGGGGTCCCTACGAGCAGTACTTC.

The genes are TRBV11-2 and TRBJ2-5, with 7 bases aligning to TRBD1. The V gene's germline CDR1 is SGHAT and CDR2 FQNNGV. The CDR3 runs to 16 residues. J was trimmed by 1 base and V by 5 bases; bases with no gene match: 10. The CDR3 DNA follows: TGTGCCAGCAGCATAACCGGGACAGCGTTCCAAGAGACCCAGTACTTC. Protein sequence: CASSITGTAFQETQYF.

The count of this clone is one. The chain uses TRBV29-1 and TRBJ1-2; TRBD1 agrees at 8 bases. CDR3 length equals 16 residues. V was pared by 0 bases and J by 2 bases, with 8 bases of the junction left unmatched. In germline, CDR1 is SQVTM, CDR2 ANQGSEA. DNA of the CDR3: TGCAGCGTTGAAGACTGGACAGGGTCCTTAAACTATGGCTACACCTTC. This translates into CSVEDWTGSLNYGYTF. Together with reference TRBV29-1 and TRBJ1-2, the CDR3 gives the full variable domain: SAVISQKPSRDICQRGTSLTIQCQVDSQVTMMFWYRQQPGQSLTLIATANQGSEATYESGFVIDKFPISRPNLTFSTLTVSNMSPEDSSIYLCSVEDWTGSLNYGYTFGSGTRLTVV.

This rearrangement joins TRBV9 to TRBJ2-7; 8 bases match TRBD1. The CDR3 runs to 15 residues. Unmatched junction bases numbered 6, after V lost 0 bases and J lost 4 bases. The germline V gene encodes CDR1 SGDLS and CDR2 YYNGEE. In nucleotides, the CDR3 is TGTGCCAGCAGCGTAGAGGCAGGGGGCGCGTACGAGCAGTACTTC. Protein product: CASSVEAGGAYEQYF.

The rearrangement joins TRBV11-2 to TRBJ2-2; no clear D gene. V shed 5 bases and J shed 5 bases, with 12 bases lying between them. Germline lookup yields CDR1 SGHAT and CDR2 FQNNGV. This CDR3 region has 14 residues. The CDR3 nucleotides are TGTGCCAGCAGCCATCTTGGGCGAACCGGGGAGCTGTTTTTT. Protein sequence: CASSHLGRTGELFF.

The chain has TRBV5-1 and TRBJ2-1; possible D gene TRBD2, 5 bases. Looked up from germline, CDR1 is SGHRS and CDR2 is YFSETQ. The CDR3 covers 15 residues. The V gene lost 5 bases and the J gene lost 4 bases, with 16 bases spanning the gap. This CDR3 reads CASREFGGRYNEQFF. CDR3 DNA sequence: TGCGCCAGCAGGGAATTTGGCGGGCGGTACAATGAGCAGTTCTTC.

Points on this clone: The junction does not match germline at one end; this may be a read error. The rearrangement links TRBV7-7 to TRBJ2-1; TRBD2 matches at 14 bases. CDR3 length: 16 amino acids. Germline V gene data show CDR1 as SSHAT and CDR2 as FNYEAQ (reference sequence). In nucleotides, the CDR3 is TGTGCTAGCAGCCCGTGGACTAGCGGGAGGAAACATGAGCAGTTCTTC. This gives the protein CASSPWTSGRKHEQFF.

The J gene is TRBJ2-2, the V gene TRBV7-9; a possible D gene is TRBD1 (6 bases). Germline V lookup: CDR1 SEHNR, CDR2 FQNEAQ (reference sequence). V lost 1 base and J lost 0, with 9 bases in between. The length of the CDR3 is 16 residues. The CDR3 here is CASSLVGGANTGELFF. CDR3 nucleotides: TGTGCCAGCAGCTTAGTTGGGGGCGCGAACACCGGGGAGCTGTTTTTT.

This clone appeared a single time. CDR3 in amino acids: CASRSSQETNEKLFF. In nucleotides, the CDR3 is TGTGCCAGCAGGTCTTCACAGGAAACTAATGAAAAACTGTTTTTT. The chain joins TRBV2 to TRBJ1-4; possibly TRBD1 for D (5 bases). Germline V CDR1 and CDR2: SNHLY, FYNNEI. This CDR3 is 15 amino acids long. Trimming cost V 6 bases and J 1 base, with 12 bases left between them. The full variable domain, in which reference TRBV2 and TRBJ1-4 provide the parts outside the CDR3, is EPEVTQTPSHQVTQMGQEVILRCVPISNHLYFYWYRQILGQKVEFLVSFYNNEISEKSEIFDDQFSVERPDGSNFTLKIRSTKLEDSAMYFCASRSSQETNEKLFFGSGTQLSVL.

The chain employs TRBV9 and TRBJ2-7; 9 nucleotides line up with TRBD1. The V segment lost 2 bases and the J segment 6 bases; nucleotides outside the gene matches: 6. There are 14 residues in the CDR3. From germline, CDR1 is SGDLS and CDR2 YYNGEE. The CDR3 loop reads CASSVGTGSSEQYF. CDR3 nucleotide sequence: TGTGCCAGCAGCGTCGGGACAGGGTCCAGCGAGCAGTACTTC.

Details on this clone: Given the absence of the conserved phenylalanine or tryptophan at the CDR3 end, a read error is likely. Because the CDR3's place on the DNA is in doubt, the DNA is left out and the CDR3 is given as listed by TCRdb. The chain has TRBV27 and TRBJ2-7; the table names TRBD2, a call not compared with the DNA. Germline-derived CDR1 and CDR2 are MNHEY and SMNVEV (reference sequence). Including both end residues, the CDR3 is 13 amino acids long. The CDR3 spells CASSLSGREAPYL.